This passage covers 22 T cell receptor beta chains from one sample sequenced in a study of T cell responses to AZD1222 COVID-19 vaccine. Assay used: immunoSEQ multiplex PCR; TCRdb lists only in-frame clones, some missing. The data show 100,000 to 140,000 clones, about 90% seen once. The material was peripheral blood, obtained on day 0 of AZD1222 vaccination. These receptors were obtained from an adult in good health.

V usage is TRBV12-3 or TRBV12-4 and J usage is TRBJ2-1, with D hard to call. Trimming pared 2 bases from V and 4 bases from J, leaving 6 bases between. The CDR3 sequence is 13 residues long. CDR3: CASSLLTYNEQFF. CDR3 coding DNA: TGTGCCAGCAGTTTACTAACATACAATGAGCAGTTCTTC.

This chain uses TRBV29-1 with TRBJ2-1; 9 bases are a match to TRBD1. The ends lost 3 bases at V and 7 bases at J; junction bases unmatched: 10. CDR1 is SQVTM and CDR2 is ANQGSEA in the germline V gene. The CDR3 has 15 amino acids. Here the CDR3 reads CSVDRVWDRANEQFF. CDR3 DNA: TGCAGCGTTGATAGGGTATGGGACAGGGCTAATGAGCAGTTCTTC.

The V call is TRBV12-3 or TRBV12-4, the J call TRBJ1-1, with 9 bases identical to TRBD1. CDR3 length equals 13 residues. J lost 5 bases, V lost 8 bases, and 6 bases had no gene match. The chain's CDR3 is CASGNRGRTEAFF. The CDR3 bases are TGTGCCAGCGGAAACAGGGGGCGGACTGAAGCTTTCTTT.

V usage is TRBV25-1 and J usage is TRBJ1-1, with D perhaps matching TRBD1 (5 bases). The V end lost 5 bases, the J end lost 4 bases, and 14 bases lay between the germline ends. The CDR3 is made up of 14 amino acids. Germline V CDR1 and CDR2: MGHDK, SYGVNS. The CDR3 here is CASSSLSGGTEAFF. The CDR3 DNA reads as TGTGCCAGCAGTTCCCTTTCCGGGGGCACTGAAGCTTTCTTT.

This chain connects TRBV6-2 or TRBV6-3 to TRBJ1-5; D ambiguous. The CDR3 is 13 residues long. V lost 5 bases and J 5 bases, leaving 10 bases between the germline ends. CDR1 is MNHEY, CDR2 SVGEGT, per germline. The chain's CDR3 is CASSPDLDQPQHF. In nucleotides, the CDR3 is TGTGCCAGCAGTCCGGACCTAGATCAGCCCCAGCATTTT.

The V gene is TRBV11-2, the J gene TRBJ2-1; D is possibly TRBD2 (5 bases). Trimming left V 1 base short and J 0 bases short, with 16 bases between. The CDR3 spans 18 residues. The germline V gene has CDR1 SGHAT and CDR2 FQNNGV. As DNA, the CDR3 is TGTGCCAGCAGCTTAGTTTTGGAGGCCCTGAGCTCCTACAATGAGCAGTTCTTC. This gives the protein CASSLVLEALSSYNEQFF.

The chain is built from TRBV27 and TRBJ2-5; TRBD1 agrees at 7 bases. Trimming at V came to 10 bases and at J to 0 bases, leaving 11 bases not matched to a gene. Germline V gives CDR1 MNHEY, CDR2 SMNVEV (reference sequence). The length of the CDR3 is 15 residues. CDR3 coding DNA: TGTGCCACCCAGAGGACGGACAGGAACCAAGAGACCCAGTACTTC. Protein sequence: CATQRTDRNQETQYF.

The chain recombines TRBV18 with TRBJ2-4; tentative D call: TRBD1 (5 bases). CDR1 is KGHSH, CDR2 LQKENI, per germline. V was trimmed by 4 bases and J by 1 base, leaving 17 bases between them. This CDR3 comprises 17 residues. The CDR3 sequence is CASSLWKGAGAKNIQYF. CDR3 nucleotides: TGTGCCAGCTCACTTTGGAAAGGGGCTGGGGCCAAAAACATTCAGTACTTC.

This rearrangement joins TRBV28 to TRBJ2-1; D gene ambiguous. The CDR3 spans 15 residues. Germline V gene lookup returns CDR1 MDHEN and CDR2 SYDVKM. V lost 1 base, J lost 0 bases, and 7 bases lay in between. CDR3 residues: CASSLLGSSYNEQFF. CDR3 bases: TGTGCCAGCAGTTTATTAGGTAGCTCCTACAATGAGCAGTTCTTC.

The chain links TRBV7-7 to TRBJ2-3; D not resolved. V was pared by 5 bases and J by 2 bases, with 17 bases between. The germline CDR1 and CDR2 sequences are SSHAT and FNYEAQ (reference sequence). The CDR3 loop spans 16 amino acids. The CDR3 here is CASSPGILHFTDTQYF. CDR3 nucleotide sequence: TGTGCCAGCAGCCCTGGGATTTTACACTTCACAGATACGCAGTATTTT.

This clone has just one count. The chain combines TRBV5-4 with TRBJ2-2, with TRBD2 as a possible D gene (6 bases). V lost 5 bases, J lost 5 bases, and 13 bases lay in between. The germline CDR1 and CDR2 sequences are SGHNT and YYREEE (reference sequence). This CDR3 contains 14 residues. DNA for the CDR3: TGTGCCAGCAGTACCTCCGGGGGAACCGGGGAGCTGTTTTTT. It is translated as CASSTSGGTGELFF.

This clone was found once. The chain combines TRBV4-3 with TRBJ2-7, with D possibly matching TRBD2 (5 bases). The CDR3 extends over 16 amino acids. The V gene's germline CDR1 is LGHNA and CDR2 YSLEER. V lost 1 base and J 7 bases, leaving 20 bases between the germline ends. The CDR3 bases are TGCGCCAGCAGCCAAGCGCTAAGGGCGTCATCGGGGGAGCAGTACTTC. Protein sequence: CASSQALRASSGEQYF.

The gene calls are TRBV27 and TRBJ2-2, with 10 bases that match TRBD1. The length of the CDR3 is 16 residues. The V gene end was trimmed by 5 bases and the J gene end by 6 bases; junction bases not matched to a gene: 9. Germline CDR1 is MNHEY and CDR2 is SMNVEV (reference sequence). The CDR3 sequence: CASSQRQGAPPGELFF. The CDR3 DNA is TGTGCCAGCAGTCAGCGACAGGGGGCGCCCCCCGGGGAGCTGTTTTTT.

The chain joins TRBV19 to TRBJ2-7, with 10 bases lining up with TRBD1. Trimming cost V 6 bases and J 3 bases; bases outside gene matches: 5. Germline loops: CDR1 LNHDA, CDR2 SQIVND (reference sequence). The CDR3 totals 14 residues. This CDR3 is CASSPRDRGYEQYF. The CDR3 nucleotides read TGTGCCAGTAGCCCCCGGGACAGGGGCTACGAGCAGTACTTC.

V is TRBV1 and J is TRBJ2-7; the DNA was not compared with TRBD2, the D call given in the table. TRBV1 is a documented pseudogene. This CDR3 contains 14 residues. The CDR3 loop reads CTSSSSGGDYEQYF. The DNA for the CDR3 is TGCACCAGCAGCTCTAGCGGGGGGGACTACGAGCAGTACTTC.

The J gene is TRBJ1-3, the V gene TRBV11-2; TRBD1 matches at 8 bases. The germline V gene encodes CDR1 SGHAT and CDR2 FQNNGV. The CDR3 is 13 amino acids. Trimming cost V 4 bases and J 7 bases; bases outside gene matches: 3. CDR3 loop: CASSWGQVNTIYF. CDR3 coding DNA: TGTGCCAGCAGCTGGGGACAGGTTAACACCATATATTTT.

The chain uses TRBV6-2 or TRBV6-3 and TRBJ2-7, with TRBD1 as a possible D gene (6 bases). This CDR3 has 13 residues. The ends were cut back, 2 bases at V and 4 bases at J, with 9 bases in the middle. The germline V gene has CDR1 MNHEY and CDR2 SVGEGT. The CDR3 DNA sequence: TGTGCCAGCAGTTACAACAGGGTGTACGAGCAGTACTTC. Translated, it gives CASSYNRVYEQYF.

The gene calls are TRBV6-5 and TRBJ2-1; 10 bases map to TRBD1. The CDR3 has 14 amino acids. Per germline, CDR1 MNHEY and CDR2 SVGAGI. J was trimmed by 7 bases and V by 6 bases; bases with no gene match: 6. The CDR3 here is CASSDRGRVNEQFF. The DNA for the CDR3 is TGTGCCAGCAGCGACAGGGGGCGCGTAAATGAGCAGTTCTTC.

Here the CDR3 reads CAISEDPQVSGYTF. The DNA of the CDR3 is TGTGCCATCAGTGAGGACCCCCAGGTGTCGGGCTACACCTTC. The rearrangement joins TRBV10-3 to TRBJ1-2, with D unclear. The CDR3 runs 14 residues. The ends were cut back, 2 bases at V and 8 bases at J, with 15 bases in the middle. Germline assignment: CDR1 ENHRY and CDR2 SYGVKD.

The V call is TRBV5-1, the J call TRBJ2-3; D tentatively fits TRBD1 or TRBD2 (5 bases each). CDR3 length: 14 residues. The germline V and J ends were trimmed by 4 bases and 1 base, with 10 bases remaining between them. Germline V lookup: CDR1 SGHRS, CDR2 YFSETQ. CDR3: CASSPGAGTDTQYF. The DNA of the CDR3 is TGCGCCAGCAGCCCCGGGGCCGGCACAGATACGCAGTATTTT.

The CDR3 reads CASSPFDPSNEKLFF. The CDR3 DNA reads TGTGCCAGCAGTCCTTTCGATCCCTCAAATGAAAAACTGTTTTTT. J is TRBJ1-4 and V is TRBV7-9; D unresolved. Germline V gives CDR1 SEHNR, CDR2 FQNEAQ (reference sequence). V lost 6 bases to trimming and J lost 5 bases, with 16 bases between them. This CDR3 has 15 amino acids.

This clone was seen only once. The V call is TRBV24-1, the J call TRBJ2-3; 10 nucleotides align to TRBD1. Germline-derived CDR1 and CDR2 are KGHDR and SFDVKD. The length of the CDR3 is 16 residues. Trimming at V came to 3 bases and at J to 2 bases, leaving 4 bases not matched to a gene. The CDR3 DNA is TGTGCCACCAGTGATACTCGACAGGGGGCCACAGATACGCAGTATTTT. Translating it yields CATSDTRQGATDTQYF.